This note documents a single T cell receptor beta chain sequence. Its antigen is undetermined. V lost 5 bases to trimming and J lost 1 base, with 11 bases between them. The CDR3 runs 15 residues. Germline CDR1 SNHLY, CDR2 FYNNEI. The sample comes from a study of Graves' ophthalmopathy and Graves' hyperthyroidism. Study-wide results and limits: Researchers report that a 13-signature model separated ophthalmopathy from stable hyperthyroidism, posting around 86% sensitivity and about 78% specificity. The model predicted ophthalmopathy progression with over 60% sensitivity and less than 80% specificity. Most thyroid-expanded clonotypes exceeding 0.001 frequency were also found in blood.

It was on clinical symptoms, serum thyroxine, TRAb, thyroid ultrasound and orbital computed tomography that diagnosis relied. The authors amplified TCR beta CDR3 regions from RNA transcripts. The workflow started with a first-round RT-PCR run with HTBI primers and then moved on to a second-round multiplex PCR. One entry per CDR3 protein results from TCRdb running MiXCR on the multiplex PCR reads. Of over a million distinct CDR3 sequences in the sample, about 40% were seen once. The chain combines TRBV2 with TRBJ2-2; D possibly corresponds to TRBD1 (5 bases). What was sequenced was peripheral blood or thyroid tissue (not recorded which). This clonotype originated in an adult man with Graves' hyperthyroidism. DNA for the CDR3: TGTGCCAGCAGTTACGACAGCGTGAACACCGGGGAGCTGTTTTTT. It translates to CASSYDSVNTGELFF.